These 9 T cell receptor beta chains originate from one sample sequenced in a study of liver allograft versus peripheral blood T cells (dated by TCRdb to between 2020 and 2021). Background for the entire study: In liver transplant recipients, the study looked at T cell receptor repertoires in the peripheral blood and set them against the repertoires found within the transplanted livers.

Sequenced using an Illumina MiSeq. TCRdb ran its own pipeline on the public reads, namely fastp trimming at Q25 and MiXCR clone calling, and kept in-frame beta chains. Entries are consolidated by CDR3 protein sequence, retaining the most common genes and DNA. The sample records a few thousand distinct CDR3 sequences, more than 13% of which are singletons. The ten largest clonotypes hold approximately 2.8% of the sample. The receptors here all came from a human patient who had a liver transplant. Some T cells may derive from the graft donor when a transplant has been performed.

By sample share, this clonotype is medium-sized. The chain recombines TRBV6-1 with TRBJ1-1, with 7 nucleotides matching TRBD1. Trimming took 7 bases from V and 0 from J; bases not matched to a gene: 8. The CDR3 runs 15 residues. Germline V CDR1 and CDR2: MNHNS, SASEGT. In nucleotides, the CDR3 is TGTGCCAGCAAGGGGAGGACAGGAATGAACACTGAAGCTTTCTTT. Translation gives CASKGRTGMNTEAFF.

This clonotype counts as medium-sized. The rearrangement joins TRBV19 to TRBJ1-3, with D possibly being TRBD1 (6 bases). CDR3 length: 15 amino acids. Trimming pared 3 bases from V and 0 bases from J, leaving 9 bases between. Germline V CDR1 and CDR2: LNHDA, SQIVND (reference sequence). The CDR3: CASSMGGHSGNTIYF. The CDR3 DNA is TGTGCCAGTAGTATGGGGGGCCACTCTGGAAACACCATATATTTT.

This clonotype is labeled as medium-sized. This sequence joins TRBV25-1 and TRBJ1-6, with D hard to call. Looked up from germline, CDR1 is MGHDK and CDR2 is SYGVNS. The CDR3 covers 15 residues. V lost 2 bases to trimming and J lost 8 bases, with 13 bases between them. Here the CDR3 reads CASSEGKGIDSPLHF. Written as DNA, the CDR3 is TGTGCCAGCAGTGAAGGCAAAGGAATAGATTCACCCCTCCACTTT.

The table lists this clonotype with a few counts. The chain couples TRBV28 to TRBJ1-2; TRBD1 matches 7 bases. CDR3 length: 12 amino acids. Germline values: CDR1 MDHEN, CDR2 SYDVKM. V shed 5 bases and J 7 bases; nucleotides not matched to a gene: 4. In DNA form, the CDR3 reads TGTGCCAGCAGTGCATGGGACAGTGGCTACACCTTC. This sequence encodes CASSAWDSGYTF.

Within the sample, this clonotype is medium-sized (0.01 to 0.1%). The genes are TRBV29-1 and TRBJ2-6, with a tentative D call TRBD1 (5 bases). Germline CDR1 SQVTM, CDR2 ANQGSEA. The CDR3 has 15 amino acids. V dropped 1 base and J dropped 1 base, with 8 bases sitting between them. The DNA of the CDR3 is TGCAGCGTTGAAGCAGGGTTATCTGGGGCCAACGTCCTGACTTTC. It yields the protein CSVEAGLSGANVLTF.

This clonotype is labeled as medium-sized. The chain links TRBV6-2 or TRBV6-3 to TRBJ2-1; D gene unclear. The CDR3 length is 13 residues. From germline, CDR1 is MNHEY and CDR2 SVGEGT. Trimming left V 7 bases short and J 7 bases short, with 14 bases between. CDR3 loop: CASTPGRKNEQFF. The CDR3 DNA follows: TGTGCCAGCACCCCGGGCCGGAAAAATGAGCAGTTCTTC.

By share, this clonotype counts as medium-sized. The chain uses TRBV19 and TRBJ2-7, with TRBD1 matching 8 bases. V gave up 6 bases and J gave up 2 bases; unmatched junction bases: 3. CDR3 length: 13 amino acids. Germline V gene data show CDR1 as LNHDA and CDR2 as SQIVND (reference sequence). The CDR3 sequence: CASRGQAPYEQYF. CDR3 nucleotides: TGTGCCAGTAGGGGACAGGCCCCCTACGAGCAGTACTTC.

In this sample, this clonotype turned up a few times. The chain carries TRBV20-1 and TRBJ2-7; TRBD1 matches at 9 bases. The CDR3 is 16 amino acids. V gave up 6 bases and J gave up 4 bases; unmatched junction bases: 16. CDR1 is DFQATT and CDR2 is SNEGSKA in the germline V gene (reference sequence). CDR3 sequence reads: CSAAATSGQGKYEQYF. CDR3 DNA sequence: TGCAGTGCAGCCGCCACTTCGGGACAGGGCAAGTACGAGCAGTACTTC.

The rearrangement joins TRBV12-5 to TRBJ2-2; the match to TRBD1 covers 9 bases. Losses at the gene ends were 4 bases for V and 7 bases for J; bases not matched to a gene: 1. Germline lookup yields CDR1 LGHNT and CDR2 FRNRAP. The length of the CDR3 is 13 residues. CDR3 nucleotides: TGTGCTAGTGGTTCGACAGGGGGCGGGGAGCTGTTTTTT. As protein: CASGSTGGGELFF.